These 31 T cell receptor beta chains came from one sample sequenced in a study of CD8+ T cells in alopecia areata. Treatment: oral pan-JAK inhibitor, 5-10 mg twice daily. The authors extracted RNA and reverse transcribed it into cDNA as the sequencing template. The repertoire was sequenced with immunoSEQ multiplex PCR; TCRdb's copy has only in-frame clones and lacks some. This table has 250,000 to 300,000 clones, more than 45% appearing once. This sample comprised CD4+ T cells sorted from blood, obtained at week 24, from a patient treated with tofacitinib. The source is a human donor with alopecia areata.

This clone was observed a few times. The CDR3 DNA is TGTGCCAGCAGACCCCCCATGGGGGACTATGGCTACACCTTC. Its protein is CASRPPMGDYGYTF. The rearrangement uses TRBV27 and TRBJ1-2, with a tentative D call TRBD1 (5 bases). The CDR3 has 14 residues. V was trimmed by 6 bases and J by 3 bases, leaving 14 bases between them. Germline loops: CDR1 MNHEY, CDR2 SMNVEV (reference sequence).

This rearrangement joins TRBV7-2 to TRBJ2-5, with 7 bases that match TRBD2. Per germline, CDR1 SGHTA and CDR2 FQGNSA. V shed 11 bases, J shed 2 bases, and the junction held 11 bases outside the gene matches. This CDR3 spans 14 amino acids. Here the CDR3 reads CAWGAGLTQETQYF. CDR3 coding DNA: TGTGCCTGGGGAGCGGGGCTGACTCAAGAGACCCAGTACTTC.

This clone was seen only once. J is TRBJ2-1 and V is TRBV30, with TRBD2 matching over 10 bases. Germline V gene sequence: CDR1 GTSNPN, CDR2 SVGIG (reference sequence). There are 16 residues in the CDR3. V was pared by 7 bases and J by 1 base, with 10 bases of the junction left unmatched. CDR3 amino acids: CASGTFSGGSYNEQFF. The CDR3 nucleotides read TGTGCCTCCGGAACATTTAGCGGGGGGTCCTACAATGAGCAGTTCTTC.

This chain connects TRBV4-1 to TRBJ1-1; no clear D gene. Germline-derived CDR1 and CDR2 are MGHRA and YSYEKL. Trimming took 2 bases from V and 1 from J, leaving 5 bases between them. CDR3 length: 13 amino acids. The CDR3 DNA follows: TGCGCCAGCAGCCAATACAAGAACACTGAAGCTTTCTTT. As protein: CASSQYKNTEAFF.

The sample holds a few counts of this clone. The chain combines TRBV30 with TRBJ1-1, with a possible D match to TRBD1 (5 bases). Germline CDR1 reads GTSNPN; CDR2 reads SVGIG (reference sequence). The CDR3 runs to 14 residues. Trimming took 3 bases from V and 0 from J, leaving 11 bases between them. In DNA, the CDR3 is TGTGCCTGGAGGCTTGGAGGGGTGAACACTGAAGCTTTCTTT. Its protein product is CAWRLGGVNTEAFF.

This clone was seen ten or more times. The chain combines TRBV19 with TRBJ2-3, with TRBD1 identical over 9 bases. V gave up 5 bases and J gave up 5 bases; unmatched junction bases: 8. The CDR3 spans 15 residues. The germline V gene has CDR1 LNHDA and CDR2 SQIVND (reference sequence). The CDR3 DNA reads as TGTGCCAGTAGTCCCGGACAGGGGCGCGTAGATACGCAGTATTTT. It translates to CASSPGQGRVDTQYF. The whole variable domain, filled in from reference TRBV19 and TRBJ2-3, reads DGGITQSPKYLFRKEGQNVTLSCEQNLNHDAMYWYRQDPGQGLRLIYYSQIVNDFQKGDIAEGYSVSREKKESFPLTVTSAQKNPTAFYLCASSPGQGRVDTQYFGPGTRLTVL.

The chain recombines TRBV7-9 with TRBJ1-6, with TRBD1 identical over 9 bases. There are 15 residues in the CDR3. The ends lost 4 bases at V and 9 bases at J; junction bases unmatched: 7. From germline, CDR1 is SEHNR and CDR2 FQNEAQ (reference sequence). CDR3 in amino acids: CASSSGQGEGSPLHF. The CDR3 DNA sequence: TGTGCCAGCAGCTCGGGACAGGGTGAGGGTTCACCCCTCCACTTT.

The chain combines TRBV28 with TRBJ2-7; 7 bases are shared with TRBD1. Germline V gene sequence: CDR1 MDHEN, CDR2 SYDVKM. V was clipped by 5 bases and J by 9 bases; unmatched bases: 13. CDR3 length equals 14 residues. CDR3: CASSVPGQWDGQYF. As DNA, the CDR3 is TGTGCCAGCAGTGTTCCGGGACAGTGGGATGGGCAGTACTTC.

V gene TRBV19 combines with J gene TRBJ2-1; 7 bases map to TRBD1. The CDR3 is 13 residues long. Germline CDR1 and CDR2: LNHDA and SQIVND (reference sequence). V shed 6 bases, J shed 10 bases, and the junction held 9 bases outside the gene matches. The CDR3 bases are TGTGCCAGTAGCACAATGGGACAGAAGGAGCAGTTCTTC. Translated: CASSTMGQKEQFF.

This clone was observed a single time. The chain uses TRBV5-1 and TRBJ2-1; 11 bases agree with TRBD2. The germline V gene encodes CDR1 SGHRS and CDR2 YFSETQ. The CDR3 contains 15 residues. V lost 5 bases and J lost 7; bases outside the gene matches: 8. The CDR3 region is CASSPTSGGSNEQFF. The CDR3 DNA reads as TGCGCCAGCAGTCCTACTAGCGGGGGTTCAAATGAGCAGTTCTTC. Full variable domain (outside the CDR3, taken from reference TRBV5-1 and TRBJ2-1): KAGVTQTPRYLIKTRGQQVTLSCSPISGHRSVSWYQQTPGQGLQFLFEYFSETQRNKGNFPGRFSGRQFSNSRSEMNVSTLELGDSALYLCASSPTSGGSNEQFFGPGTRLTVL.

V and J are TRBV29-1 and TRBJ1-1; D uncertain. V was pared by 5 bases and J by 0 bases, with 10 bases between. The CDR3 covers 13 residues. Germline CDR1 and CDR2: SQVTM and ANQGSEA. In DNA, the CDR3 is TGCAGCGTTATGGGAGAGCTGAACACTGAAGCTTTCTTT. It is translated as CSVMGELNTEAFF.

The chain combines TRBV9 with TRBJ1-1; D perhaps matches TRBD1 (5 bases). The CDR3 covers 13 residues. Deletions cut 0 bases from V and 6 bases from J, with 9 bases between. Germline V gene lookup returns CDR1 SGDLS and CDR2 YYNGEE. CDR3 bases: TGTGCCAGCAGCGTAGTGATAGGGGCTGAAGCTTTCTTT. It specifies CASSVVIGAEAFF.

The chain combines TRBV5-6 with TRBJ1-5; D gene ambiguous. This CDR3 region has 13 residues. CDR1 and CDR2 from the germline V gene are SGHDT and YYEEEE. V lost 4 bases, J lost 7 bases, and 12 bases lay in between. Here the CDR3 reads CASSPGHLQPQHF. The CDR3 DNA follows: TGTGCCAGCAGCCCAGGCCACTTGCAGCCCCAGCATTTT.

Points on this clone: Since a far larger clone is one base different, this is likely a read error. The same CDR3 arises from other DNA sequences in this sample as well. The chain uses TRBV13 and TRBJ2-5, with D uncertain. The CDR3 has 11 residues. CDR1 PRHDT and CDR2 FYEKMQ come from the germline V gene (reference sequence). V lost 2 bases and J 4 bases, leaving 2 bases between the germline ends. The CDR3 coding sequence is TGTGCCAGCAGCTTAAGAGAGACCCAGTACTTC. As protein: CASSLRETQYF.

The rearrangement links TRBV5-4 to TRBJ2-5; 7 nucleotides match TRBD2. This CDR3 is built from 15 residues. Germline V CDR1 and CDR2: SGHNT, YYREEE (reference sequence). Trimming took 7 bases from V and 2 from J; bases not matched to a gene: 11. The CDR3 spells CASGPPQAGQETQYF. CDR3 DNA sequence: TGTGCCAGCGGACCCCCACAAGCGGGGCAAGAGACCCAGTACTTC. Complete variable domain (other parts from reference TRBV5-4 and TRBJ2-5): ETGVTQSPTHLIKTRGQQVTLRCSSQSGHNTVSWYQQALGQGPQFIFQYYREEENGRGNFPPRFSGLQFPNYSSELNVNALELDDSALYLCASGPPQAGQETQYFGPGTRLLVL.

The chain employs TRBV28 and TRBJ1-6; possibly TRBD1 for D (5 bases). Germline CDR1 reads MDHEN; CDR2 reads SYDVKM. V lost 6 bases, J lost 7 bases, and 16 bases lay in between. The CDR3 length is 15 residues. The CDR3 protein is CASSGTPTLNSPLHF. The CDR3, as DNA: TGTGCCAGCAGCGGGACGCCCACTTTGAATTCACCCCTCCACTTT.

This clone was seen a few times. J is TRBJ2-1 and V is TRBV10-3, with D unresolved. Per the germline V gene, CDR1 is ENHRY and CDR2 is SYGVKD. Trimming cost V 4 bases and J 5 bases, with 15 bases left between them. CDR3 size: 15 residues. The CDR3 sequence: CAISGPQIPHNEQFF. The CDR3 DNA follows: TGTGCCATCAGTGGGCCCCAAATCCCACACAATGAGCAGTTCTTC.

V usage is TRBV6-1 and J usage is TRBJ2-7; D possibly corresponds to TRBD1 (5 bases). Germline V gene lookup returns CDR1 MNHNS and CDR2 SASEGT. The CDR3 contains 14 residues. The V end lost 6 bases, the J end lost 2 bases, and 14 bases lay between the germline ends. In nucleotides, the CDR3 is TGTGCCAGCAGAGCAGGGTATCTCCCCTACGAGCAGTACTTC. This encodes CASRAGYLPYEQYF.

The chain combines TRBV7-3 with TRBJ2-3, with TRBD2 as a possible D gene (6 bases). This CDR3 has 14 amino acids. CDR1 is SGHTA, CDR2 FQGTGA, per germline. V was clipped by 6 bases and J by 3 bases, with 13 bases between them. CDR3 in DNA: TGTGCCAGCAGTGGACTAACTTTGACAGATACGCAGTATTTT. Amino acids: CASSGLTLTDTQYF. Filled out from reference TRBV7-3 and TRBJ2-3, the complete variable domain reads GAGVSQTPSNKVTEKGKYVELRCDPISGHTALYWYRQSLGQGPEFLIYFQGTGAADDSGLPNDRFFAVRPEGSVSTLKIQRTERGDSAVYLCASSGLTLTDTQYFGPGTRLTVL.

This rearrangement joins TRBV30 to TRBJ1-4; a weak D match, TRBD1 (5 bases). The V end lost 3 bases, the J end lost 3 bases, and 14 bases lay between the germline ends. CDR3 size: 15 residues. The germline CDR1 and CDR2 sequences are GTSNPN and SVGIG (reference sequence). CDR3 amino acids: CAWSPQGNANEKLFF. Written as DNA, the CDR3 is TGTGCCTGGAGCCCCCAGGGCAACGCTAATGAAAAACTGTTTTTT.

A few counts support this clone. CDR3 amino acids: CAISDSGAVGETQYF. Here the CDR3 DNA reads TGTGCCATCAGTGACAGCGGGGCCGTAGGAGAGACCCAGTACTTC. The gene calls are TRBV10-3 and TRBJ2-5, with 7 bases identical to TRBD2. Per the germline V gene, CDR1 is ENHRY and CDR2 is SYGVKD. This CDR3 is built from 15 residues. The trim removed 3 bases at V and 4 bases at J, leaving 8 bases unmatched.

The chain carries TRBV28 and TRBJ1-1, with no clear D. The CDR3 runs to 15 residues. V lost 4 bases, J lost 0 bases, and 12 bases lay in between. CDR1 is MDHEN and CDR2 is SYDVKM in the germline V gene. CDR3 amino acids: CASSSFGRLNTEAFF. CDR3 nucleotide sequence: TGTGCCAGCAGTTCGTTCGGACGTCTGAACACTGAAGCTTTCTTT.

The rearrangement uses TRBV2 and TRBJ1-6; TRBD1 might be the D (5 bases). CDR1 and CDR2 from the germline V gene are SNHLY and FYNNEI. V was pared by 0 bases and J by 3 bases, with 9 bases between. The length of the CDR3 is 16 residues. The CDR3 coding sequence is TGTGCCAGCAGTGAAGCGCTTCAGGGCTATAATTCACCCCTCCACTTT. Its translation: CASSEALQGYNSPLHF. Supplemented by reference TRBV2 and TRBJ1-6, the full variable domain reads EPEVTQTPSHQVTQMGQEVILRCVPISNHLYFYWYRQILGQKVEFLVSFYNNEISEKSEIFDDQFSVERPDGSNFTLKIRSTKLEDSAMYFCASSEALQGYNSPLHFGNGTRLTVT.

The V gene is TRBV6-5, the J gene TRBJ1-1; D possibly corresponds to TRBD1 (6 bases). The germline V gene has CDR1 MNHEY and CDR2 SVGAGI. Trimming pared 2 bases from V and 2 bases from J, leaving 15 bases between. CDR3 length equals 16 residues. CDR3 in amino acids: CASSYTLQGLNTEAFF. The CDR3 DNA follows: TGTGCCAGCAGTTACACTCTCCAGGGGCTCAACACTGAAGCTTTCTTT.

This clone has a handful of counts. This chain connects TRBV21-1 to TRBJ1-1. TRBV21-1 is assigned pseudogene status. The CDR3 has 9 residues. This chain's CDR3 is CASTYEAFF. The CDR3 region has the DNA TGTGCCAGCACCTACGAAGCTTTCTTT.

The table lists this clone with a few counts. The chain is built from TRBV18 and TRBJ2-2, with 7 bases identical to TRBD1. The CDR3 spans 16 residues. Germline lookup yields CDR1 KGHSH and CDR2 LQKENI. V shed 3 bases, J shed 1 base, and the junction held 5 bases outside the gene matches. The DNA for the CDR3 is TGTGCCAGCTCACCGACAGGGTTTGGGAACACCGGGGAGCTGTTTTTT. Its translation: CASSPTGFGNTGELFF.

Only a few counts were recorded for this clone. The CDR3 loop is CASRTGGAETQYF. CDR3 in DNA: TGTGCCAGCAGGACAGGGGGCGCGGAGACCCAGTACTTC. This sequence joins TRBV5-6 and TRBJ2-5, with TRBD1 identical over 10 bases. The CDR3 covers 13 residues. V shed 5 bases, J shed 5 bases, and the junction held 3 bases outside the gene matches. Germline V gene data show CDR1 as SGHDT and CDR2 as YYEEEE. Using reference TRBV5-6 and TRBJ2-5 for the parts outside the CDR3, the full variable domain is DAGVTQSPTHLIKTRGQQVTLRCSPKSGHDTVSWYQQALGQGPQFIFQYYEEEERQRGNFPDRFSGHQFPNYSSELNVNALLLGDSALYLCASRTGGAETQYFGPGTRLLVL.

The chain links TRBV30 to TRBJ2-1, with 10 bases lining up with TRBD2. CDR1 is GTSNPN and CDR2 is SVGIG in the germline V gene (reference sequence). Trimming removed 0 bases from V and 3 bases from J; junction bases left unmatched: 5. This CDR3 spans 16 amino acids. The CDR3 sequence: CAWSVGSSGGYNEQFF. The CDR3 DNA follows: TGTGCCTGGAGTGTAGGTTCTAGCGGGGGCTACAATGAGCAGTTCTTC.

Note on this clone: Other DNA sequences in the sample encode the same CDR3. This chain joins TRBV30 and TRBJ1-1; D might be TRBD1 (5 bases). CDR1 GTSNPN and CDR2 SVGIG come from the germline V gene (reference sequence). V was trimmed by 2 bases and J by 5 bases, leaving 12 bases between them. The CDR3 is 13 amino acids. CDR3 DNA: TGTGCCTGGAGTAGTGGCAGGGATACTGAAGCTTTCTTT. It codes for CAWSSGRDTEAFF.

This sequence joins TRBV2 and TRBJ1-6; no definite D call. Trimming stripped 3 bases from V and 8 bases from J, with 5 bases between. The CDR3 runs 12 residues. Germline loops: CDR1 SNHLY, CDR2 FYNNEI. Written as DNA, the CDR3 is TGTGCCAGCAGTGACCCCTATTCACCCCTCCACTTT. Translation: CASSDPYSPLHF.

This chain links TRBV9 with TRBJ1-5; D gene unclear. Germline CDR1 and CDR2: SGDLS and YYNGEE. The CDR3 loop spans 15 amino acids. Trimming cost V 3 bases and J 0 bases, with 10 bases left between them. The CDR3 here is CASSETGNSNQPQHF. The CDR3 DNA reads TGTGCCAGCAGCGAGACTGGGAATAGCAATCAGCCCCAGCATTTT.